These 21 T cell receptor beta chains originate from one sample sequenced in a study of post-analysis software for immune sequencing data. Study-level results: A handful of TRBV segments, including TRBV5-6, TRBV5-1 and TRBV20-1, were more frequent in patients than controls.

The antigens these receptors bind are not known. Every TCR beta cDNA library bore unique molecular identifiers. TCRdb re-called the PCR reads with MiXCR, one entry per CDR3 protein. The table shows under 200,000 distinct CDR3 sequences, with 29% occurring only once. Sequenced input: blood. All receptors come from a girl aged 2-17 years with multiple sclerosis.

The chain carries TRBV28 and TRBJ1-4, with 7 bases aligning to TRBD1. CDR1 and CDR2 (germline): MDHEN, SYDVKM. Trimming cost V 5 bases and J 1 base; bases outside gene matches: 7. The CDR3 runs 16 residues. The CDR3: CASSQVRDRTNEKLFF. The CDR3 DNA sequence: TGTGCCAGCAGTCAGGTCCGGGACAGAACTAATGAAAAACTGTTTTTT.

In this sample, this clonotype turned up many times. The chain has TRBV3-1 and TRBJ2-7, with TRBD2 matching over 7 bases. CDR1 is LGHDT, CDR2 YNNKEL, per germline (reference sequence). The CDR3 is 16 amino acids. The ends lost 4 bases at V and 2 bases at J; junction bases unmatched: 11. The CDR3 bases are TGTGCCAGCAGCCCCCTGATCCGAGGGACTACCTACGAGCAGTACTTC. As protein: CASSPLIRGTTYEQYF.

This clonotype was detected a few times. J is TRBJ2-1 and V is TRBV5-1, with a weak D call TRBD1 (5 bases). Deletions cut 7 bases from V and 3 bases from J, with 14 bases between. Germline CDR1 SGHRS, CDR2 YFSETQ. This CDR3 comprises 14 residues. The CDR3 here is CASFDWTSYNEQFF. The CDR3 coding sequence is TGCGCCAGCTTCGACTGGACAAGCTACAATGAGCAGTTCTTC.

Turning to this clonotype: Possible read error: a much larger clone is one base away. The J gene is TRBJ1-2, the V gene TRBV6-1, with D unclear. Germline lookup yields CDR1 MNHNS and CDR2 SASEGT. This CDR3 has 15 residues. V dropped 1 base and J dropped 6 bases, with 15 bases sitting between them. CDR3 sequence (DNA): TGTGCCAGCAGTGAAGTTGAGGCAGGCGGTGATGGCTACACCTTC. This sequence encodes CASSEVEAGGDGYTF.

The rearrangement uses TRBV27 and TRBJ2-7, with 8 bases lining up with TRBD1. Germline lookup yields CDR1 MNHEY and CDR2 SMNVEV (reference sequence). The CDR3 extends over 15 amino acids. J was trimmed by 0 bases and V by 2 bases; bases with no gene match: 3. CDR3: CASSLRTGSSYEQYF. The CDR3 DNA reads TGTGCCAGCAGTTTACGGACAGGGTCCTCCTACGAGCAGTACTTC.

This clonotype was seen many times. V and J are TRBV7-2 and TRBJ2-5; TRBD1 agrees at 8 bases. V shed 3 bases, J shed 3 bases, and the junction held 3 bases outside the gene matches. The CDR3 length is 14 residues. Germline V gene sequence: CDR1 SGHTA, CDR2 FQGNSA. Here the CDR3 DNA reads TGTGCCAGCAGCTTCAGACAGGGGAAAGAGACCCAGTACTTC. This codes for CASSFRQGKETQYF. The variable domain in full, completed from reference TRBV7-2 and TRBJ2-5, reads GAGVSQSPSNKVTEKGKDVELRCDPISGHTALYWYRQSLGQGLEFLIYFQGNSAPDKSGLPSDRFSAERTGGSVSTLTIQRTQQEDSAVYLCASSFRQGKETQYFGPGTRLLVL.

This clonotype was seen many times. The chain recombines TRBV29-1 with TRBJ1-1, with D tentatively TRBD1 (6 bases). Germline V gene sequence: CDR1 SQVTM, CDR2 ANQGSEA. The CDR3 is 13 amino acids. Trimming removed 6 bases at V and 1 base at J, with 12 bases between. CDR3 coding DNA: TGCAGCGTCTCCGAGACAGGGAACACTGAAGCTTTCTTT. Translating gives CSVSETGNTEAFF.

This clonotype was counted many times. The rearrangement links TRBV18 to TRBJ2-3; possibly TRBD1 for D (8 bases). CDR1 and CDR2 (germline): KGHSH, LQKENI. The CDR3 is made up of 16 amino acids. V was shortened by 3 bases and J by 1 base, with 14 bases between the two germline ends. The CDR3 sequence is CASSPRTGRGTDTQYF. The CDR3 DNA sequence: TGTGCCAGCTCACCCCGGACAGGGAGGGGCACAGATACGCAGTATTTT.

A remark on this clonotype: A much larger clone differs from this one at a single base, so this may be a read error. The chain is built from TRBV5-1 and TRBJ2-4, with 8 nucleotides matching TRBD1. The CDR3 loop spans 12 amino acids. Germline V gene lookup returns CDR1 SGHRS and CDR2 YFSETQ. The V and J ends lost 2 bases and 15 bases, in that order; junction bases with no gene match: 7. For the CDR3, the DNA is TGCGCCAGCAGCTTTGTCCGGGACAGGCTGTACTTC. It encodes CASSFVRDRLYF. The full variable domain, completed using reference TRBV5-1 and TRBJ2-4, is KAGVTQTPRYLIKTRGQQVTLSCSPISGHRSVSWYQQTPGQGLQFLFEYFSETQRNKGNFPGRFSGRQFSNSRSEMNVSTLELGDSALYLCASSFVRDRLYFGAGTRLSVL.

This clonotype was recorded a few times. The V gene is TRBV3-1, the J gene TRBJ2-7, with D possibly being TRBD1 or TRBD2 (5 bases each). Deletions cut 2 bases from V and 6 bases from J, with 14 bases between. Germline CDR1 LGHDT, CDR2 YNNKEL (reference sequence). This CDR3 is 14 amino acids long. CDR3 sequence reads: CASSQSSGAGEQYF. The CDR3 nucleotides are TGTGCCAGCAGCCAATCCTCCGGGGCGGGCGAGCAGTACTTC.

This sequence joins TRBV7-2 and TRBJ1-2; no clear D gene. V shed 3 bases and J shed 0 bases, with 8 bases lying between them. This CDR3 is built from 14 residues. Germline loops: CDR1 SGHTA, CDR2 FQGNSA. The CDR3 DNA is TGTGCCAGCAGCTTTGTCAGGACTAACTATGGCTACACCTTC. Protein sequence: CASSFVRTNYGYTF.

This clonotype appeared a few times. CDR3 loop: CSARSGGGETQYF. The CDR3 region has the DNA TGCAGTGCTCGTTCTGGGGGGGGGGAGACCCAGTACTTC. J is TRBJ2-5 and V is TRBV20-1; 7 nucleotides agree with TRBD2. Germline V gene lookup returns CDR1 DFQATT and CDR2 SNEGSKA (reference sequence). The ends lost 5 bases at V and 5 bases at J; junction bases unmatched: 8. The CDR3 runs 13 residues.

This clonotype was picked up many times. The chain employs TRBV20-1 and TRBJ2-7, with D possibly TRBD1 on 5 matching bases. Trimming removed 3 bases at V and 0 bases at J, with 6 bases between. The CDR3 length is 12 residues. The germline V gene encodes CDR1 DFQATT and CDR2 SNEGSKA (reference sequence). The CDR3 DNA reads TGCAGTGCTAGGGGGCTCTCCTACGAGCAGTACTTC. Translated: CSARGLSYEQYF.

The chain is built from TRBV7-9 and TRBJ2-3; D may be TRBD1 or TRBD2 (5 bases each). Germline loops: CDR1 SEHNR, CDR2 FQNEAQ (reference sequence). The V gene lost 5 bases and the J gene lost 0 bases, with 18 bases spanning the gap. The CDR3 totals 17 residues. Here the CDR3 reads CASSPRPGPASTDTQYF. The CDR3 DNA sequence: TGTGCCAGCAGCCCACGGCCGGGACCCGCGAGCACAGATACGCAGTATTTT.

Concerning this clonotype itself: Since a much larger clone is just one base distant, this may be a read error. This rearrangement joins TRBV13 to TRBJ2-3; 8 positions match TRBD2. Germline assignment: CDR1 PRHDT and CDR2 FYEKMQ (reference sequence). This CDR3 region has 14 residues. CDR3 in amino acids: CAISLGLDRDTQYF. For the CDR3, the DNA is TGTGCCATCAGCCTGGGACTAGATCGGGATACGCAGTATTTT.

The chain carries TRBV3-1 and TRBJ2-5; 10 bases align to TRBD2. V lost 2 bases, J lost 3 bases, and 9 bases stayed unmatched. Germline CDR1 reads LGHDT; CDR2 reads YNNKEL (reference sequence). The CDR3 runs 17 residues. The DNA for the CDR3 is TGTGCCAGCAGCCAACCGCGTATTCTAGCGGGAGAAGAGACCCAGTACTTC. This translates into CASSQPRILAGEETQYF.

To note about this clonotype: This may be a read error: a much more frequent sequence differs by one nucleotide. The CDR3 DNA sequence: TGTGCCAGCTGCCCGAGACTGAGCACAGATACGCAGTATTTT. Translated: CASCPRLSTDTQYF. The chain links TRBV3-1 to TRBJ2-3; D uncertain. The CDR3 sequence is 14 residues long. V lost 8 bases to trimming and J lost 0 bases, with 12 bases between them. Germline CDR1 is LGHDT and CDR2 is YNNKEL (reference sequence).

The chain recombines TRBV5-5 with TRBJ1-6; no clear D. Germline V gene sequence: CDR1 SGHKS, CDR2 YYEKEE (reference sequence). V was shortened by 3 bases and J by 6 bases, with 7 bases between the two germline ends. This CDR3 is 13 amino acids long. CDR3 nucleotides: TGTGCCAGCAGCTGGGAACCTAATTCACCCCTCCACTTT. Translated, it gives CASSWEPNSPLHF.

The chain joins TRBV5-1 to TRBJ2-3; no definite D call. The length of the CDR3 is 15 residues. Per germline, CDR1 SGHRS and CDR2 YFSETQ. Trimming left V 3 bases short and J 0 bases short, with 11 bases between. The CDR3 nucleotides are TGCGCCAGCAGCTCCGCCCCGCCCAGCACAGATACGCAGTATTTT. This encodes CASSSAPPSTDTQYF.

Many counts were recorded for this clonotype. V is TRBV5-5 and J is TRBJ1-2; unclear D gene. This CDR3 spans 14 amino acids. Germline loops: CDR1 SGHKS, CDR2 YYEKEE (reference sequence). V shed 0 bases and J shed 8 bases, with 14 bases lying between them. The CDR3 bases are TGTGCCAGCAGCTTGGACTATGGGGAAATCGGCTACACCTTC. This sequence encodes CASSLDYGEIGYTF. The full variable domain, its missing parts supplied by reference TRBV5-5 and TRBJ1-2, is DAGVTQSPTHLIKTRGQQVTLRCSPISGHKSVSWYQQVLGQGPQFIFQYYEKEERGRGNFPDRFSARQFPNYSSELNVNALLLGDSALYLCASSLDYGEIGYTFGSGTRLTVV.

Many counts were recorded for this clonotype. The chain uses TRBV10-3 and TRBJ1-2, with TRBD1 as a possible D gene (5 bases). The CDR3 runs 16 residues. V was pared by 2 bases and J by 8 bases, with 21 bases between. The germline CDR1 and CDR2 sequences are ENHRY and SYGVKD. The CDR3 region is CAISEVSTAPEEGYTF. In DNA form, the CDR3 reads TGTGCCATCAGTGAGGTCTCGACAGCGCCTGAAGAAGGCTACACCTTC.